This T cell receptor beta chain was documented in a study of T cell responses to AZD1222 COVID-19 vaccine (dated by TCRdb to the early 2020s). Concerning the study at large: Because spike-specific TCR depth and breadth did not differ between the two schedules, AZD1222 recipients who got a second dose at roughly 4 weeks were pooled with those who got a second dose at roughly 12 weeks. Trial participants were enrolled into age subgroups of 18-55, 56-69 and 70-plus years, which contained about 150, 28 and 57 TCR-sequenced participants, respectively. TCR sequencing covered 233 trial participants: 207 given two doses of AZD1222 and 26 given two doses of MenACWY control vaccine. The research as a whole found: Conclusions about previously exposed vaccinees are limited because only a handful of AZD1222 recipients were SARS-CoV-2 seropositive at baseline. Participants were mostly white British and included more females than males, and it was suggested by the authors that clonal diversity may have been underestimated. Reportedly, almost half of the unique spike-specific TCRs recognized epitopes lying outside the regions that are mutated in the B.1.351 and B.1.1.7 variants. CD4 TCRs associated with the vaccine covered the entire spike protein, and the dominant responses were in regions 160-218 and 743-854. The 56-69-year group was small, and its depth increase did not reach significance, likely because of low power. After two AZD1222 doses, spike-specific TCR breadth and depth were significantly higher than at day 0 and than in MenACWY recipients. No day 14 peak-response samples were available, so repertoires were characterized only after the peak T cell response.

The CDR3 regions of human TCRbeta chains were analyzed by immunosequencing. The paper's processing steps were these. TCRs in the repertoires were compared against a reference library of SARS-CoV-2-specific TCRs that had been generated with the MIRA antigen-specificity platform. Breadth meant the fraction of unique TCRs that were SARS-CoV-2-associated, whereas depth meant the fraction of total T cells that were SARS-CoV-2-associated. Using the MIRA data, each spike-specific TCR was mapped to the spike region that the TCR reacts to and placed in a CD4 or CD8 class. Log10-transformed breadth and depth values were compared by one-way ANOVA with Sidak's multiple comparisons tests. The clones in this table, taken by TCRdb from immuneACCESS, are in-frame only. Not every clone is retained; where verified, under half of the shortfall comes from an unresolved V gene, and the cause of the rest is unknown. V, J and clone size reflect that table, while D and trimming were determined from the DNA. The sample table records approximately 150,000 clones; 89% of these occur just once. Together, the top ten hold roughly 4.7% of the sample.

Turning to this clone: The target of this receptor is not known. No per-base quality is available; no much larger clone lies one base away.

As encoded in the germline V gene (reference sequence), CDR1 is LNHDA while CDR2 is SQIVND. The CDR3 contains 16 residues, cysteine and phenylalanine counted. Only CDR3 DNA remains: 48 bases, in frame from the first base. V has 5 bases trimmed and J has 2 bases trimmed; junction bases matching no gene number 6. The sample's time point, from its label and the paper: baseline before first vaccination. Samples from vaccinated people were obtained from the UK trials COV001 and COV002, which included a single-blind randomized controlled phase 2/3 trial of AZD1222 (ChAdOx1 nCoV-19) in healthy adults. Trial participant PBMC samples were collected at day 0 and day 28 after the second dose for TCRbeta chain sequencing.

The V and J genes are TRBV19 and TRBJ2-2; 9 bases in between match TRBD1. The source is an adult in good health. The material was peripheral blood, obtained on day 0 of AZD1222 vaccination. The CDR3 loop reads CASSPDRGQNTGELFF. The DNA reads TGTGCCAGTAGTCCGGACAGGGGTCAAAACACCGGGGAGCTGTTTTTT.